The rows below give T cell receptor beta chains drawn from one sample of a study of blood T cell repertoires in COVID-19. Only in-frame clones appear in the TCRdb table, and some are missing; sequencing was by immunoSEQ multiplex PCR. The table has 300,000 to 450,000 clones, 85% seen once. The sequenced material came from peripheral blood. The source of these receptors is a woman younger than 30 with acute or convalescent COVID-19. CDR3s leave out the opening cysteine and the closing phenylalanine or tryptophan. Not every row has a clone size; where given, it reads once, few, many or a size class.

clone_size	v_call	j_call	cdr3_aa
few	TRBV29-1	TRBJ1-1	SVGGVLHTEAF
.	TRBV7-3	TRBJ2-1	ASSLNNGGSYNEQF
.	TRBV2	TRBJ1-4	ASRGTGQTNEKLF
.	TRBV4-2	TRBJ2-3	ASSQTTTDTQY
.	TRBV12-3/TRBV12-4	TRBJ1-1	ASSFYNEAF
.	TRBV30	TRBJ2-2	AWSVGVGELF
.	TRBV27	TRBJ1-2	ASSLREDRSYYGYT
.	TRBV18	TRBJ2-1	ASSPLASSYNEQF
.	TRBV9	TRBJ1-1	ASSVDPSQGTTEAF
.	TRBV28	TRBJ2-4	ASNDSGSRNIQY
few	TRBV30	TRBJ1-2	AWSVRGRHSGYT